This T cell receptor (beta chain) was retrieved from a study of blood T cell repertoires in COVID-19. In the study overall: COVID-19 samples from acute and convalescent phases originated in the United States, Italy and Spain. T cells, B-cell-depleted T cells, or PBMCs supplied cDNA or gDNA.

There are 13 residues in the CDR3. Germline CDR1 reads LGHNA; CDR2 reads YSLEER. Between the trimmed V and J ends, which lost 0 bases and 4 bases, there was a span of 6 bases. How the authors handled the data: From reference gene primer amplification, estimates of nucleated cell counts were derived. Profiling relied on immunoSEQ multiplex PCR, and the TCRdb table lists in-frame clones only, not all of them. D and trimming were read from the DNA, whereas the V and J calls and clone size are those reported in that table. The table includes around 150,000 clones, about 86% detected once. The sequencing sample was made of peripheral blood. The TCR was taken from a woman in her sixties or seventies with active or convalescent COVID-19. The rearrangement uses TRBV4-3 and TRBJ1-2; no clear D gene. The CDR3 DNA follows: TGCGCCAGCAGCCAAGATCACAGCTATGGCTACACCTTC. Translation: CASSQDHSYGYTF.